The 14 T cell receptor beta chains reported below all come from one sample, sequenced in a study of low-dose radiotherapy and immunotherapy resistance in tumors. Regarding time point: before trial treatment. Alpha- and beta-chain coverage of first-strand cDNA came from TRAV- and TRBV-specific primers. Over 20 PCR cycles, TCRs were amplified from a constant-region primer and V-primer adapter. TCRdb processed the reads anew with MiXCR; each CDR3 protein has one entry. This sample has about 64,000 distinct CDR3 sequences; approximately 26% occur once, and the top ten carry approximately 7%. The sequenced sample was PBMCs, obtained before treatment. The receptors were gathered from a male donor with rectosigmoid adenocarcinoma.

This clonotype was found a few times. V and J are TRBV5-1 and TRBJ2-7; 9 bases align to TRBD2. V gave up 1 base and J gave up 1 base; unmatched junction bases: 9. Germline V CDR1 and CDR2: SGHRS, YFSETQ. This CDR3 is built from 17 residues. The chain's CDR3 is CASSLYFSGSSSYEQYF. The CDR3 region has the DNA TGCGCCAGCAGCTTGTATTTTAGCGGGAGTTCTTCCTACGAGCAGTACTTC.

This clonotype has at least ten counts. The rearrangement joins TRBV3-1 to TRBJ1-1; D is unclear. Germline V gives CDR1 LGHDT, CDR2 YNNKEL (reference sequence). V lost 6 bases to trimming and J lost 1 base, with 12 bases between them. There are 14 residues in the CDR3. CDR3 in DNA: TGTGCCAGCAGTTTCCAACTGAAGAACACTGAAGCTTTCTTT. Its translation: CASSFQLKNTEAFF. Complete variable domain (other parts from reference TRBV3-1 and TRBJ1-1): DTAVSQTPKYLVTQMGNDKSIKCEQNLGHDTMYWYKQDSKKFLKIMFSYNNKELIINETVPNRFSPKSPDKAHLNLHINSLELGDSAVYFCASSFQLKNTEAFFGQGTRLTVV.

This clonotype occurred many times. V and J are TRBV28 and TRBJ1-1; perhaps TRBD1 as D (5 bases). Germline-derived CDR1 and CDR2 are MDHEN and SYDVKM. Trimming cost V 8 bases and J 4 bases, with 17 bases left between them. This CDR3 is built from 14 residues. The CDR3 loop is CASCRGGGSTEAFF. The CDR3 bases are TGTGCCAGCTGCCGAGGTGGGGGAAGCACTGAAGCTTTCTTT.

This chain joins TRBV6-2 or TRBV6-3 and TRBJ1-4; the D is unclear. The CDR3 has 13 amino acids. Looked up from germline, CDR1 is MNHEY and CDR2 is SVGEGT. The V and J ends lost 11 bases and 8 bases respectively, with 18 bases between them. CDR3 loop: CAAAGSVGEKLFF. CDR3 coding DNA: TGTGCCGCCGCGGGGAGTGTGGGGGAAAAACTGTTTTTT.

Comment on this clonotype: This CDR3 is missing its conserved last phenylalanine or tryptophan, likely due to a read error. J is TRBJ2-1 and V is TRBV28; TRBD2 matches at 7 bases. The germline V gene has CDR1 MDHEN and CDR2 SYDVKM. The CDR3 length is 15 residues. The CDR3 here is CASSVSVGEGNGQFL. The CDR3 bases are TGTGCCAGCAGTGTCTCGGTCGGGGAGGGCAATGGGCAGTTCTTA.

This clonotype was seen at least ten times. Here the CDR3 reads CASSPKGMPRELFF. The CDR3, as DNA: TGTGCCAGCAGCCCTAAGGGAATGCCCAGAGAGCTGTTTTTT. The chain joins TRBV14 to TRBJ2-2; the D is unclear. CDR1 is SGHDN, CDR2 FVKESK, per germline. V was cut by 4 bases and J by 11 bases, with 17 bases left in between. The length of the CDR3 is 14 residues.

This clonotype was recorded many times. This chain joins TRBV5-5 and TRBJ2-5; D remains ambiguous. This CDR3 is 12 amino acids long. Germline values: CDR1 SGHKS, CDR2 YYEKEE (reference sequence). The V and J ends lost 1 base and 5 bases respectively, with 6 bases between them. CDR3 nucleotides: TGTGCCAGCAGCTTGTCAATGGAGACCCAGTACTTC. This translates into CASSLSMETQYF.

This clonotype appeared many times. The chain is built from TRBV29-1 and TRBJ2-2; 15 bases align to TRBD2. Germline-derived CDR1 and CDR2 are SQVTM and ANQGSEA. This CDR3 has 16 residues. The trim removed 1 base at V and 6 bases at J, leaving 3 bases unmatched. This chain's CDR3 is CSVEGTSGRAAGELFF. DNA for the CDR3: TGCAGCGTTGAAGGGACTAGCGGGAGGGCCGCCGGGGAGCTGTTTTTT.

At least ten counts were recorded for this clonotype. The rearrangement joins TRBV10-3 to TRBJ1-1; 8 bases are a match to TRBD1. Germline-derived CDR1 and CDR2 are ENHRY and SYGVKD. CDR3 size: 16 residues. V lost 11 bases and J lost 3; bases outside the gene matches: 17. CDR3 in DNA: TGTGCCGCCCGAACCCGGGACAGGCCGTTGGACACTGAAGCTTTCTTT. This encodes CAARTRDRPLDTEAFF.

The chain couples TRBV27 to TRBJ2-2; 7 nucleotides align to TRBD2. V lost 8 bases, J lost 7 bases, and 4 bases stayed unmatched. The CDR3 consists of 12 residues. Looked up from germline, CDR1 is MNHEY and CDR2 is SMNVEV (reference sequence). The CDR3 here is CASLGGSGELFF. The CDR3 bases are TGTGCCAGCTTGGGCGGGAGCGGGGAGCTGTTTTTT.

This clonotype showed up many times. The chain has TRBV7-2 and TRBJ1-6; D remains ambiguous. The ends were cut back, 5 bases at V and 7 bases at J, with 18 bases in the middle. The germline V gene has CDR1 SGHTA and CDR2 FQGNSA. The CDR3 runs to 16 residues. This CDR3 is CASSNYIRASNSPLHF. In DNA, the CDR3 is TGTGCCAGCAGCAATTATATCCGGGCGTCAAATTCACCCCTCCACTTT.

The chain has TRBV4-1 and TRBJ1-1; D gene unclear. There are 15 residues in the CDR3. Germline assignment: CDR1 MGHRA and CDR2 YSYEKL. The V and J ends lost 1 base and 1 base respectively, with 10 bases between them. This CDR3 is CASSQVLGSNTEAFF. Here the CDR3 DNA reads TGCGCCAGCAGCCAAGTCCTGGGCTCGAACACTGAAGCTTTCTTT.

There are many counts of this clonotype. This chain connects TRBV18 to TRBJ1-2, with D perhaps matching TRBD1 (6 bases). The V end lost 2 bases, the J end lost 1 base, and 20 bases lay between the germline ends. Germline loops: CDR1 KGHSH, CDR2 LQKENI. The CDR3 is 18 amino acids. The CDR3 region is CASSPSTRRTEVNYGYTF. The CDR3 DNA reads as TGTGCCAGCTCACCATCGACCCGAAGGACAGAGGTTAACTATGGCTACACCTTC.

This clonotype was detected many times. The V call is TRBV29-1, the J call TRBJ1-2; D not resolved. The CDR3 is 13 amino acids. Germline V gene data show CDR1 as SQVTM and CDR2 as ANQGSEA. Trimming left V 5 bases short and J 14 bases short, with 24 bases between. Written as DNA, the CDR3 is TGCAGCGTTAGGGCAAACAGTCCCTCTTTCCAGACCTTC. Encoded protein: CSVRANSPSFQTF.